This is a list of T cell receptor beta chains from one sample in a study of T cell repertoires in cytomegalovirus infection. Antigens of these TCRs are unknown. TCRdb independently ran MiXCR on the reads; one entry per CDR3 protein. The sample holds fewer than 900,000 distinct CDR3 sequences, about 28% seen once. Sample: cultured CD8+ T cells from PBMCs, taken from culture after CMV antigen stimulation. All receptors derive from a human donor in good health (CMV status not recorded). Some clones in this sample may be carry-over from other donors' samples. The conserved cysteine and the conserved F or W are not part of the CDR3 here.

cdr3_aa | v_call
ASSKGQSSYNEQF | TRBV19
ASTGTDSSEAF | TRBV7-6
ASRSPRDTEAF | TRBV6-2/TRBV6-3
ASSSPRGATNEKLF | TRBV28
ASSHNWGGGNEQF | TRBV11-2
SARDWTGSTEAF | TRBV20-1
ASSLWDRGYNSPLH | TRBV7-6
SATVPGFGYGYT | TRBV20-1
ASSQNREGIMNTEAF | TRBV14
ASSFWVNRGSTEAF | TRBV11-2
ASLNEKLF | TRBV2
ASSELGGGNQPQH | TRBV2
ASSEVAGYNEQF | TRBV2
ASSQETGMNTEAF | TRBV4-2
ASSQRMNEQF | TRBV6-1
ASSFAPGTGDYGYT | TRBV7-9
AISNGTATYNEQF | TRBV10-3
ASSPHQGVKGNTIY | TRBV7-2